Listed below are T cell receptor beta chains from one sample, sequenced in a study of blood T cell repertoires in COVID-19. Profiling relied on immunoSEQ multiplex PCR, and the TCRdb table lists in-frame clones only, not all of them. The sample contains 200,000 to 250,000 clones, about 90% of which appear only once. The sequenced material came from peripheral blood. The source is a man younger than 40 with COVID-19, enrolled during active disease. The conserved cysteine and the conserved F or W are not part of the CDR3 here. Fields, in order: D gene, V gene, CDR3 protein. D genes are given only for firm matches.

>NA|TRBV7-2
ASSLNRASYEQY
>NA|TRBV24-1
ATESGTDTQY
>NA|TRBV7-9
ASSLLSGQAYEQY
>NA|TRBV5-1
ASSWETGYEQY
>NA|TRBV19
ASSIPPGAYGYT
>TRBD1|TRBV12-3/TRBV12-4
ASSSTGETEAF
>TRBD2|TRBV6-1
ASSVELAGIYNEQF
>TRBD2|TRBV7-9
ASSLEGTSGSDTQY
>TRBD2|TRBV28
ASRTSGPYNEQF
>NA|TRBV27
ASSPVRTWNTGELF
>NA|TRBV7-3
ASSRGTDTQY
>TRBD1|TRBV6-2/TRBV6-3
ASSYIGQGREKLF
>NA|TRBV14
ASSLDYDTGELF
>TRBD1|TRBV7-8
ASSLLTGKDEKLF
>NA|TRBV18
ASSGQNTEAF
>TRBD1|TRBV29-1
SVTGQGGSYGYT
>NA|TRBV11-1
ASSTGRGAGNTIY
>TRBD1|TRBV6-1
ASSETGTGGQETQY
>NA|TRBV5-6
ASSLEGLRAEAF
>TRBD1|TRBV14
ASSRGTGGGYT
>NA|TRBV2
ATRFRGQSTDTQY
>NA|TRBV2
ASRWSSGNTIY
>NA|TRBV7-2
ASSLVRTPSYQPQH
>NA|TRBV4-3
ASSQGTVTTGNTIY
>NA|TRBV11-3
ASSFLGGGGYT
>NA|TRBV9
ASSVGEGSLHIQY
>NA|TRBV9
ASSGGLPYNEQF
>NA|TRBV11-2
ASSPTWGAYEQY
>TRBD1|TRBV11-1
ASSFPTGGTYEQY
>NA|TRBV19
ASSILANSPLH
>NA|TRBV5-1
ASRVGQKNEKLF
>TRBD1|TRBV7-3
ASSRGQGARDYT
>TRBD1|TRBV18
ASSSGTGEYEQY
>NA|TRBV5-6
ASSLALGALNTEAF
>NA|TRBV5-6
ASSLRSGFGQETQY
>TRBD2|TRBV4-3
ASSRGGAGDTQY
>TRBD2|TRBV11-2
ASSFSSGGFYEQY
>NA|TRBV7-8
ASSLSQILSYEQY
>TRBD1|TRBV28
ASSLHRGFSPLH
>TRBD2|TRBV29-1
SVALGGLGELF
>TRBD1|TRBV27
ASSQLTRQGQSPLH
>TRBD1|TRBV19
ASSLQGAVRGGYT
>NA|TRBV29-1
SVLQGWTGELF
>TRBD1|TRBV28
ASSSDRVYHEQF
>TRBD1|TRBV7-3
ASSFDREETQY
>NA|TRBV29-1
SAPGRDGNTIY
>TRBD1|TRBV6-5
ASSYSSARGYEKLF
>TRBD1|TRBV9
ASSAPTGRNTEAF
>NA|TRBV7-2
ASSPRVFDTDTQY
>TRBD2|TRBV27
ASSLWGTSLSTGELF
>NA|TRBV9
ASSVGSRVNSPLH
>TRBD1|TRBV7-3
ASRISGGQDTEAF
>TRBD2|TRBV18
ASSPTSGGAGDEQF